This is a list of T cell receptor beta chains from one sample in a study of blood T cells in healthy people across ages. TCRdb ran MiXCR on the 5' RACE reads and lists one entry per CDR3 protein. This table has roughly 930,000 distinct CDR3 sequences, roughly 48% appearing once. Sequenced: blood. Source of these receptors: a man aged 25-45 years in good health. Each CDR3 is given without its conserved first and last residue. The order of the fields is J gene, V gene, CDR3 protein.

j_call: TRBJ2-1
v_call: TRBV27
cdr3_aa: ASSRDPDRVSSYNEQF

j_call: TRBJ2-3
v_call: TRBV20-1
cdr3_aa: SARVGDGTDTQY

j_call: TRBJ1-1
v_call: TRBV24-1
cdr3_aa: ATSDLPPGQGTAF

j_call: TRBJ2-2
v_call: TRBV29-1
cdr3_aa: SVVRPGFGTGELF

j_call: TRBJ2-6
v_call: TRBV7-2
cdr3_aa: ASKYQSSGANVLT

j_call: TRBJ2-3
v_call: TRBV27
cdr3_aa: ASSVIGDLSTDTQY

j_call: TRBJ1-4
v_call: TRBV12-3/TRBV12-4
cdr3_aa: ASSLDRLREKLF

j_call: TRBJ2-3
v_call: TRBV7-6
cdr3_aa: ASRSSPTDTQY

j_call: NA
v_call: TRBV7-2
cdr3_aa: ASSPDMLRRTQY

j_call: TRBJ2-3
v_call: TRBV6-4
cdr3_aa: ASSEVPGTDTQY

j_call: TRBJ2-6
v_call: TRBV30
cdr3_aa: AWSFFRRSSGANVLT

j_call: TRBJ2-7
v_call: TRBV29-1
cdr3_aa: SVEVRDRVSYEQY

j_call: TRBJ1-1
v_call: TRBV28
cdr3_aa: ASKEPNTEAF

j_call: TRBJ2-7
v_call: TRBV6-2/TRBV6-3
cdr3_aa: ASSLRGQASYEQY

j_call: TRBJ1-2
v_call: TRBV6-2/TRBV6-3
cdr3_aa: ASSSPTGSGYGYT

j_call: TRBJ2-7
v_call: TRBV10-3
cdr3_aa: AISVNPGTDPYEQY

j_call: TRBJ1-2
v_call: TRBV4-2
cdr3_aa: ASGQVSTESGYT

j_call: TRBJ2-3
v_call: TRBV29-1
cdr3_aa: SVDLGGGATDTQY

j_call: TRBJ2-3
v_call: TRBV6-2/TRBV6-3
cdr3_aa: ASSDKITTDTQY

j_call: TRBJ1-4
v_call: TRBV4-3
cdr3_aa: ASSQEGRGQNEKLF

j_call: TRBJ1-6
v_call: TRBV7-2
cdr3_aa: ASSVGGSPLH

j_call: TRBJ1-5
v_call: TRBV3-1
cdr3_aa: ASSPGQGVSNQPQH

j_call: TRBJ2-7
v_call: TRBV20-1
cdr3_aa: SADDLRQDYKERY

j_call: TRBJ2-7
v_call: TRBV4-1
cdr3_aa: ASSHEDTYEQY

j_call: TRBJ1-5
v_call: TRBV6-2/TRBV6-3
cdr3_aa: ASSLGVLVQH

j_call: TRBJ1-2
v_call: TRBV4-3
cdr3_aa: ASRGGTAYGYT

j_call: TRBJ2-5
v_call: TRBV29-1
cdr3_aa: SVVRAGFGGETQY

j_call: NA
v_call: TRBV28
cdr3_aa: ANSFDRGTGGLAYEQY

j_call: TRBJ2-5
v_call: TRBV29-1
cdr3_aa: SVDGQETQY

j_call: TRBJ2-5
v_call: TRBV30
cdr3_aa: AWNILRGETQY

j_call: TRBJ2-7
v_call: TRBV12-3/TRBV12-4
cdr3_aa: ASSPYFLNSGGQY

j_call: TRBJ2-7
v_call: TRBV5-1
cdr3_aa: ASSLVRDPDSYEQY

j_call: NA
v_call: TRBV3-1
cdr3_aa: ASSQVGIQPQY

j_call: TRBJ2-1
v_call: TRBV29-1
cdr3_aa: SVGLRGGSYNEQF

j_call: TRBJ2-3
v_call: TRBV28
cdr3_aa: ASRPQSGRTDTQY

j_call: TRBJ1-2
v_call: TRBV9
cdr3_aa: ASSVGGQARGYT

j_call: TRBJ2-3
v_call: TRBV7-2
cdr3_aa: ASSPRASGASTDTQY

j_call: TRBJ2-5
v_call: TRBV4-2
cdr3_aa: ASRPGWGQETQY

j_call: TRBJ1-1
v_call: TRBV6-5
cdr3_aa: ASSYWQSPNTEAF

j_call: TRBJ2-3
v_call: TRBV6-5
cdr3_aa: ASRGGLAGTDTQY

j_call: TRBJ2-5
v_call: TRBV24-1
cdr3_aa: ATRLAGQETQY

j_call: TRBJ1-2
v_call: TRBV3-1
cdr3_aa: ASSQVGLGFSGYT

j_call: TRBJ2-7
v_call: TRBV20-1
cdr3_aa: SAPRGGVTYEQY

j_call: TRBJ2-7
v_call: TRBV6-5
cdr3_aa: ASRLDPYNEQY

j_call: TRBJ2-7
v_call: TRBV20-1
cdr3_aa: SALTPSYEQY

j_call: TRBJ1-2
v_call: TRBV11-1
cdr3_aa: ASSSIDRDYGYT

j_call: TRBJ2-2
v_call: TRBV3-1
cdr3_aa: ASSQARSTGELF

j_call: TRBJ1-1
v_call: TRBV3-1
cdr3_aa: ASSHRQSRNTEAF

j_call: TRBJ2-2
v_call: TRBV6-5
cdr3_aa: ASSYSSGGRGGELF

j_call: TRBJ2-7
v_call: TRBV5-1
cdr3_aa: ASSRRASNEQY

j_call: TRBJ2-4
v_call: TRBV5-1
cdr3_aa: ASSLDMTLAKNIQY

j_call: TRBJ1-5
v_call: TRBV3-1
cdr3_aa: ASSAQGFNQPQH

j_call: TRBJ2-3
v_call: TRBV9
cdr3_aa: ASSANRGNTDTQY

j_call: TRBJ1-1
v_call: TRBV19
cdr3_aa: ASSITGTGTEAF

j_call: TRBJ2-7
v_call: TRBV7-7
cdr3_aa: ASSLAGRGEYEQY